These T cell receptor beta chains were read from a single sample in a study of cytomegalovirus exposure and HLA in healthy donors. TCRdb keeps only in-frame clones here, not all; method: immunoSEQ multiplex PCR. This table has 250,000 or so clones, around 80% appearing once. The sequencing input was PBMCs. Receptors originate from a woman aged 60-75 years in good health and CMV-seropositive. CDR3s include the opening cysteine and the closing phenylalanine or tryptophan. The D gene is left open where the match is weak. Clone sizes are given selectively: once, few, many, or a class where the clone is expanded.

V	size	J	D	DNA	CDR3
TRBV15	-	TRBJ1-1	TRBD1	TGTGCCACCAGCTTCGTAACAGGGGCAATCTCCCCAGCTTTCTTT	CATSFVTGAISPAFF
TRBV14	-	TRBJ2-7	TRBD2	TGTGCCAGCAGCCAGCTTAGCGGGTACTCCTACGAGCAGTACTTC	CASSQLSGYSYEQYF
TRBV7-9	-	TRBJ1-1	-	TGTTCCAGCAGCTTAGATATCCGCGGGAGTAACACTGAAGCTTTCTTT	CSSSLDIRGSNTEAFF
TRBV29-1	-	TRBJ2-3	TRBD2	TGCAGCGTTGGCCCCGCTAGCGGACGCACAGATACGCAGTATTTT	CSVGPASGRTDTQYF
TRBV5-1	-	TRBJ1-4	-	TGCGCCAGCAGCGCGGGGATTAATGAAAAACTGTTTTTT	CASSAGINEKLFF
TRBV9	once	TRBJ2-2	TRBD1	TGTGCCAGCAGCGTGCTCGGGACAGGGGGCGGGGAGCTGTTTTTT	CASSVLGTGGGELFF
TRBV10-3	-	TRBJ1-1	-	TGTGCCATCAGTGAGGATAGGGGGAACACTGAAGCTTTCTTT	CAISEDRGNTEAFF
TRBV5-1	-	TRBJ2-5	-	TGCGCCAGCAGCTTGGGGACAATTGGGGAGACCCAGTACTTC	CASSLGTIGETQYF
TRBV14	-	TRBJ2-7	TRBD2	TGTGCCAGCAGCCAAGAAGGAACTAGCGGCTACGAGCAGTACTTC	CASSQEGTSGYEQYF
TRBV5-1	once	TRBJ1-5	-	TGCGCCAGCAGCTTGAGGCAGGGTGGCAATCAGCCCCAGCATTTT	CASSLRQGGNQPQHF
TRBV7-6	-	TRBJ2-3	TRBD2	TGTGCCAGCAGCTTACTGCCTAGCGGGAGATTAGGAGATACGCAGTATTTT	CASSLLPSGRLGDTQYF
TRBV30	-	TRBJ1-5	TRBD1	TGTGCCTGGAGTCCCTTCGACGGACAGGGTCGCAATCAGCCCCAGCATTTT	CAWSPFDGQGRNQPQHF